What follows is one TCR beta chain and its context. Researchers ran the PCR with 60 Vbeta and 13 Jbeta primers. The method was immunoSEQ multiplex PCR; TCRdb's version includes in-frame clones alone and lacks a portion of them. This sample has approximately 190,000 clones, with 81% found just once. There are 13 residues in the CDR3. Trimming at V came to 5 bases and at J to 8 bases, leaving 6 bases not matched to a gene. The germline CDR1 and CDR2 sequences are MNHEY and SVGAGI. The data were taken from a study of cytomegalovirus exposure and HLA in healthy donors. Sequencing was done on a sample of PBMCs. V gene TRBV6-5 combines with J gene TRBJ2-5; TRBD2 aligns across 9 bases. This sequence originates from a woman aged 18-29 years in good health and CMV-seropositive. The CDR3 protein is CASSVPGTSTQYF. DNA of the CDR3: TGTGCCAGCAGTGTCCCCGGGACTAGCACCCAGTACTTC.